This T cell receptor beta chain was recorded in a study of T cell responses to AZD1222 COVID-19 vaccine. Data came from immunoSEQ multiplex PCR; TCRdb stores just in-frame clones and leaves some out. The table has some 120,000 clones, about 89% seen once. V was clipped by 5 bases and J by 2 bases, with 10 bases between them. Germline CDR1 LNHDA, CDR2 SQIVND (reference sequence). This CDR3 is built from 13 residues. The starting material was peripheral blood, obtained on day 0 of AZD1222 vaccination. This TCR derives from an adult in good health. The rearrangement links TRBV19 to TRBJ2-7, with D tentatively TRBD1 or TRBD2 (5 bases each). CDR3 sequence: CASSWDVPYEQYF. In DNA, the CDR3 is TGTGCCAGTAGTTGGGACGTGCCCTACGAGCAGTACTTC.